These T cell receptor beta chains were read from a single sample in a study of sequential checkpoint blockade in melanoma. Profiled with immunoSEQ multiplex PCR; TCRdb holds only in-frame clones, not every one. This sample has under 20,000 clones, with approximately 72% found just once. The input for sequencing was CD8+ T cells sorted from blood (inferred from file names), taken from a patient given nivolumab and ipilimumab in sequence. Every receptor here comes from a human donor with melanoma. Both conserved end residues are trimmed from each CDR3. The order of the fields is V gene, CDR3 protein.

TRBV7-8	ASSSLTGSNEKLF
TRBV7-9	ASSLAVAGVDEQY
TRBV7-6	ASSLGQSDQPQH
TRBV2	ASGSLTTGGLH
TRBV15	ATSRTTRRDEQY
TRBV7-8	ASSVGSGANVLT
TRBV7-9	ASSLDGEVNGYT
TRBV29-1	SVAGGISYEQY
TRBV28	ASSSGINEKLF
TRBV10-3	AISVGTGNNEKLF
TRBV6-6	ASSPSSGRAKDTQY
TRBV19	ASSMGLAGARYEQY
TRBV7-8	ASRDSAAYEQY
TRBV16	ASSQFVKGENYGYT
TRBV6-5	ASSFGGNGYT
TRBV4-2	ASSQNAGGVTYEQY
TRBV15	ATSGGNRATNEKLF
TRBV7-7	ASSLGLNYEQY
TRBV28	ASSLLARGEVTEAF
TRBV27	ASSPNLATPPYNEQF
TRBV10-3	AISGDRGPGEAF
TRBV6-5	ASSLTGFPHEQY
TRBV6-1	ASSALPSISYEQY
TRBV11-2	ASSAPGQFNEKLF
TRBV12-5	ASGLAAGQGDDNYGYT
TRBV11-2	ASSFGTGNQPQH
TRBV4-1	ASSRDRGNEKLF
TRBV10-3	AISESGGGNTEAF
TRBV4-2	ASSTGYEQY
TRBV6-6	ASSFDRANYGYT
TRBV5-6	ASSLAGGWGRDNEQF
TRBV7-8	ASSSTSGSSYEQY
TRBV28	ASSLRVNYGYT
TRBV28	ASSLGPGHLFPTPTEAF
TRBV6-5	ASSYRAGSNQPQH
TRBV6-1	ASSETREVRDGYT
TRBV27	ASSDKLVPDEQY
TRBV6-1	ASSRRGMVTEAF
TRBV10-3	AISESVGRVYGYT
TRBV7-9	ASSSRDRFVEAF
TRBV6-5	ASSWGQGRYGYT
TRBV9	ASSANRDRPLGGYT
TRBV5-1	ASSPWGDLEEQY
TRBV15	ATRGQGYEQY
TRBV11-1	ASSLEGGQATYEQY
TRBV6-1	ASSGGGSTDTQY
TRBV28	ASSSQGGYT
TRBV19	ASSFAGYTEAF
TRBV7-2	ASSLSLAGGPHEQY
TRBV6-5	ASSGTNEQY
TRBV28	ASSSTGYNYEQY
TRBV7-8	ASSLTLAGGPDEQF
TRBV6-6	ASSYTGTQAF
TRBV13	ASSETGGANYGYT
TRBV5-4	ASSWGTGTHEQY
TRBV19	ASSIDRGSYQPQH
TRBV5-6	ASSLGVAAGEQY
TRBV9	ASSPRGVAGGEETQY
TRBV28	ASSLRGIVHEQY